This T cell receptor (beta chain) was captured by sequencing in a study of CD8 T cells in Susac syndrome. Trimming cost V 2 bases and J 4 bases; bases outside gene matches: 10. CDR1 is GTSNPN, CDR2 SVGIG, per germline (reference sequence). The CDR3 is 16 amino acids. When the RNA was reverse transcribed, random hexamers were used with an input of about 0.45 to 1 ug. MiXCR, run by TCRdb on the immunoSEQ multiplex PCR reads, gives a single entry per CDR3 protein. The sample records approximately 200,000 distinct CDR3 sequences, around 95% being singletons. The rearrangement links TRBV30 to TRBJ1-3, with 8 bases aligning to TRBD1. The sequence was obtained from a human donor with multiple sclerosis. The sequenced sample consisted of CD4+ T cells from PBMCs. The CDR3 DNA follows: TGTGCCTGGAGTAGGCGCACAGGGGGTGTCGGAAACACCATATATTTT. This codes for CAWSRRTGGVGNTIYF.